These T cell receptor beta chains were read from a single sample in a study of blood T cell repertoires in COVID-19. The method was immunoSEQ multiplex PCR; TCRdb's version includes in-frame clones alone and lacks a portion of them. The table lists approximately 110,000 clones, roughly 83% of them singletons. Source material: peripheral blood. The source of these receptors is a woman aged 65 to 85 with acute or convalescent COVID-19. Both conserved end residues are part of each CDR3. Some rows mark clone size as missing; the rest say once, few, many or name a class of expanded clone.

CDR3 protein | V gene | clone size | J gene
CASSPWDREDYGYTF | TRBV3-1/TRBV3-2 | - | TRBJ1-2
CASSASGGEASYTF | TRBV5-5 | few | TRBJ1-2
CASSPQGDGYGYTF | TRBV5-1 | - | TRBJ1-2
CASSDGLAGALGETQYF | TRBV5-1 | - | TRBJ2-5
CASSLTGTSGKQFF | TRBV7-6 | - | TRBJ2-1
CASSPGGLYNEQFF | TRBV9 | - | TRBJ2-1
CASSVSTGASYEQYF | TRBV19 | - | TRBJ2-7
CASSPYGTGVVQTQYF | TRBV18 | once | TRBJ2-5
CAWSVLAGNTIYF | TRBV30 | - | TRBJ1-3
CASTKQGATEAFF | TRBV19 | - | TRBJ1-1
CASSPVQGIGYTF | TRBV7-9 | - | TRBJ1-2
CASSEDSINFYGYTF | TRBV5-1 | - | TRBJ1-2
CASSKEGSSYEQYF | TRBV5-1 | - | TRBJ2-7
CSARVPEGYTF | TRBV20-1 | - | TRBJ1-2
CASSNPARGDTEAFF | TRBV19 | - | TRBJ1-1
CASSVAGLGEQFF | TRBV9 | - | TRBJ2-1
CASSLQQGWSETQYF | TRBV18 | few | TRBJ2-5
CAWSWKGAYQETQYF | TRBV30 | few | TRBJ2-5
CASSRGGFDNEQFF | TRBV11-3 | - | TRBJ2-1
CASFQRGVLQETQYF | TRBV5-6 | - | TRBJ2-5
CSVEGGEGTYEQYF | TRBV29-1 | - | TRBJ2-7
CASTRDRENSPLHF | TRBV6-5 | once | TRBJ1-6
CASSLGQRGQRNTEAFF | TRBV5-5 | - | TRBJ1-1
CASKQGRDTQYF | TRBV6-5 | - | TRBJ2-3
CASSHLSGGSYEQYF | TRBV5-1 | - | TRBJ2-7
CASTHQEGTQYF | TRBV2 | - | TRBJ2-5
CASSTRTSGSYEQYF | TRBV5-4 | - | TRBJ2-7
CTSSQPSSGGARTGELFF | TRBV1 | - | TRBJ2-2